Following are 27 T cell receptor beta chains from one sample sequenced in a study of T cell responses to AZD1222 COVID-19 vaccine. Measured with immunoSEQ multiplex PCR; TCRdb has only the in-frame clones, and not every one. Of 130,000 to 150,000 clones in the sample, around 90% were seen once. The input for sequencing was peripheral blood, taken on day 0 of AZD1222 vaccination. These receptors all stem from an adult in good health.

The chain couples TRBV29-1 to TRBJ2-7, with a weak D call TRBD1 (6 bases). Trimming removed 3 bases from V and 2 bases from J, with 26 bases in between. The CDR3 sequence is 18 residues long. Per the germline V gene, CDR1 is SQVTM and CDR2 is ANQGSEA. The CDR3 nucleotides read TGCAGCGTTGAGAATTCCATGACCCAGGGGTCTCCCACCTACGAGCAGTACTTC. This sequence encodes CSVENSMTQGSPTYEQYF.

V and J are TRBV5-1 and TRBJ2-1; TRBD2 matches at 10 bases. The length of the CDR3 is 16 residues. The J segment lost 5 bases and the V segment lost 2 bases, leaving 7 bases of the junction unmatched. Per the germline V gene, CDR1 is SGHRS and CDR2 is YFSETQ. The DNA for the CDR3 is TGCGCCAGCAGCTTTCTAGCGGGGGTGCCTAACAATGAGCAGTTCTTC. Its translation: CASSFLAGVPNNEQFF. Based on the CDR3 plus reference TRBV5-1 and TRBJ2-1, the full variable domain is KAGVTQTPRYLIKTRGQQVTLSCSPISGHRSVSWYQQTPGQGLQFLFEYFSETQRNKGNFPGRFSGRQFSNSRSEMNVSTLELGDSALYLCASSFLAGVPNNEQFFGPGTRLTVL.

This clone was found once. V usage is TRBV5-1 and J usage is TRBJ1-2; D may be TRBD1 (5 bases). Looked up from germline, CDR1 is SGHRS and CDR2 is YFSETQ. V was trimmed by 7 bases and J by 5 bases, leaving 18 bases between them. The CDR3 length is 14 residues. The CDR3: CASAPTGGGYGYTF. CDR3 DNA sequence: TGCGCCAGCGCCCCGACTGGGGGGGGTTATGGCTACACCTTC.

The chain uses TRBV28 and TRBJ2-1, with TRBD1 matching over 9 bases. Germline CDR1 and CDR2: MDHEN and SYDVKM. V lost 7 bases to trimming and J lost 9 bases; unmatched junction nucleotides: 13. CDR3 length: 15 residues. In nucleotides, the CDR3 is TGTGCCAGCACCGAACCGGGACAGGGTATCGGTGAGCAGTTCTTC. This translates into CASTEPGQGIGEQFF.

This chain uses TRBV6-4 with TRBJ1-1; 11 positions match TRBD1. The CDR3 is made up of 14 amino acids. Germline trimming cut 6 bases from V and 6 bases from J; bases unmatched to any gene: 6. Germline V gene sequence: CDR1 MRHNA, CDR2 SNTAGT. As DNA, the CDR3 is TGTGCCAGCAGCCCGGGACAGGGGGGCTCTGAAGCTTTCTTT. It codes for CASSPGQGGSEAFF.

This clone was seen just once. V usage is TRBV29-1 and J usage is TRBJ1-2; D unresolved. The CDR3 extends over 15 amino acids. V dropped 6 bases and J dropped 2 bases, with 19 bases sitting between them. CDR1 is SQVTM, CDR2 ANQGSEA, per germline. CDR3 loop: CSVPSPRTHNYGYTF. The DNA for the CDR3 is TGCAGCGTCCCCAGCCCGAGGACCCACAACTATGGCTACACCTTC. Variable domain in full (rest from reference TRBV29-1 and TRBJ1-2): SAVISQKPSRDICQRGTSLTIQCQVDSQVTMMFWYRQQPGQSLTLIATANQGSEATYESGFVIDKFPISRPNLTFSTLTVSNMSPEDSSIYLCSVPSPRTHNYGYTFGSGTRLTVV.

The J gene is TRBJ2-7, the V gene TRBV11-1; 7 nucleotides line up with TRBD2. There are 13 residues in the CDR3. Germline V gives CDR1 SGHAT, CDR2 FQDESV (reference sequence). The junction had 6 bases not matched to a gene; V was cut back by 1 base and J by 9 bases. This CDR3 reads CASSLDPGGSQYF. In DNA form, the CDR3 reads TGTGCCAGCAGCTTAGATCCGGGGGGATCGCAGTACTTC.

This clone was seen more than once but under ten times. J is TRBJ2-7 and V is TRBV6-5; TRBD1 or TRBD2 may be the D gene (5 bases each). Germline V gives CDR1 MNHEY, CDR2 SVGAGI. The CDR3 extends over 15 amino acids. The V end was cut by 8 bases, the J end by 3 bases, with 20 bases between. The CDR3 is CASARDPVGYYEQYF. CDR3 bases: TGTGCCAGCGCCCGGGACCCGGTGGGGTACTACGAGCAGTACTTC.

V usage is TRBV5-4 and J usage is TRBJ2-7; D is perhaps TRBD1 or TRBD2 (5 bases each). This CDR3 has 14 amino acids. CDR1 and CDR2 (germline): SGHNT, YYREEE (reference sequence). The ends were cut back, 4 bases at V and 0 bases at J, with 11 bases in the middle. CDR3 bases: TGTGCCAGCAGCCGGGGCGGTAACTCCTACGAGCAGTACTTC. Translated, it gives CASSRGGNSYEQYF.

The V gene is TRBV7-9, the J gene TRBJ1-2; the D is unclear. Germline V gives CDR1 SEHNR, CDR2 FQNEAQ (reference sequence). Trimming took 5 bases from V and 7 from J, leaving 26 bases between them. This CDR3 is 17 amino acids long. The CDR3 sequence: CASSPPGISGLVSGYTF. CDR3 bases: TGTGCCAGCAGCCCACCGGGGATTTCAGGATTGGTTAGTGGCTACACCTTC.

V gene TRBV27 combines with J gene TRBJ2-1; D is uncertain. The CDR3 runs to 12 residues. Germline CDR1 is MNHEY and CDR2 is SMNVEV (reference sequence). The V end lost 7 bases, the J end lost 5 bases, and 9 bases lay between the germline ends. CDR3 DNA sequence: TGTGCCAGCATTGATAGAAACAATGAGCAGTTCTTC. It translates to CASIDRNNEQFF.

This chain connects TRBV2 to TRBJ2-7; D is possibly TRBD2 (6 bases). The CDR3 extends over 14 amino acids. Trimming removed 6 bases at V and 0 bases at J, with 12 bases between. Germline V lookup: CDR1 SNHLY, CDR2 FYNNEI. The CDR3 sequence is CASSERVYSYEQYF. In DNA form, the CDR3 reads TGTGCCAGCAGCGAGCGGGTATACTCCTACGAGCAGTACTTC.

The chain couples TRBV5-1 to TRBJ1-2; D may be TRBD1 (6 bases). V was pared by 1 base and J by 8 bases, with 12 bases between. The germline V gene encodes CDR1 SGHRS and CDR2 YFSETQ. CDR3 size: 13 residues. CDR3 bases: TGCGCCAGCAGCTTGTTGGGGGGCAGCGGCTACACCTTC. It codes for CASSLLGGSGYTF. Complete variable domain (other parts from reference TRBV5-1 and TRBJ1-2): KAGVTQTPRYLIKTRGQQVTLSCSPISGHRSVSWYQQTPGQGLQFLFEYFSETQRNKGNFPGRFSGRQFSNSRSEMNVSTLELGDSALYLCASSLLGGSGYTFGSGTRLTVV.

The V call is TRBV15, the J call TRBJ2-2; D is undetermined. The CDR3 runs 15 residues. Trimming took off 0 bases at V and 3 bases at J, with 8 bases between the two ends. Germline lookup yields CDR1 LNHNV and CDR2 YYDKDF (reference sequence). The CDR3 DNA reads TGTGCCACCAGCAGAGATCTGAGAGACACCGGGGAGCTGTTTTTT. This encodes CATSRDLRDTGELFF.

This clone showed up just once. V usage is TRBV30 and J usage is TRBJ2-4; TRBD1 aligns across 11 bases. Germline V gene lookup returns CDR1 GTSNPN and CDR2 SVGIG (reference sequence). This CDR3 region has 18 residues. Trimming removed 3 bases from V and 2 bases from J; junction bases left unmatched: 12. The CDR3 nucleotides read TGTGCCTGGAGCAAACCGACCGGGACAGGGGGTCCCAAAAACATTCAGTACTTC. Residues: CAWSKPTGTGGPKNIQYF.

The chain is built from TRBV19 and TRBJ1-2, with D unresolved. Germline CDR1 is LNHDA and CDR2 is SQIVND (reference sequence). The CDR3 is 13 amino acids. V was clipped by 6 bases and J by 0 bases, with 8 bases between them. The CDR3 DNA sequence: TGTGCCAGTAGGAGGTTTGCTAACTATGGCTACACCTTC. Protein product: CASRRFANYGYTF.

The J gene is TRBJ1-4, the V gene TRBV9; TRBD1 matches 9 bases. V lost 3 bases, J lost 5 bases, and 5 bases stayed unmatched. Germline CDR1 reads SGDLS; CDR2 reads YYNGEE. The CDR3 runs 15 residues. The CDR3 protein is CASSAYGTGNEKLFF. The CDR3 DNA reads TGTGCCAGCAGCGCATACGGGACAGGGAATGAAAAACTGTTTTTT.

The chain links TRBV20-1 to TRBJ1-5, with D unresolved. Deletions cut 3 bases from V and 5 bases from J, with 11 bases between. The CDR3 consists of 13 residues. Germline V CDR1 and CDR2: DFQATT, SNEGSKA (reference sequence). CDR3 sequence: CSASSMAYQPQHF. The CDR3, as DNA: TGCAGTGCTAGTAGCATGGCGTATCAGCCCCAGCATTTT.

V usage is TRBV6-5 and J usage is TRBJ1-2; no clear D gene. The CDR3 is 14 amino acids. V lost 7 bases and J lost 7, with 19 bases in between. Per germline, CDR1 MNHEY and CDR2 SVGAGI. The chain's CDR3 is CASNLGNPRFGYTF. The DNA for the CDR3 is TGTGCCAGCAACCTCGGGAACCCCCGATTTGGCTACACCTTC.

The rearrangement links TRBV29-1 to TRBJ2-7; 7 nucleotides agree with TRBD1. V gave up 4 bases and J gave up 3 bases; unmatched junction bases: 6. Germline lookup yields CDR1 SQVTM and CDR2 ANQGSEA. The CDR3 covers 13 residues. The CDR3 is CSVGQGESYEQYF. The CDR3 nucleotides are TGCAGCGTTGGACAGGGTGAAAGCTACGAGCAGTACTTC.

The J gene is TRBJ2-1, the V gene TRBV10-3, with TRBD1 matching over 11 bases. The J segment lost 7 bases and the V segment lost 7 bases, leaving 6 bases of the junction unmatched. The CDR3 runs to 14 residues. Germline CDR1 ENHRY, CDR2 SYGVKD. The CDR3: CAINGDRGFNEQFF. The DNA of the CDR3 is TGTGCCATCAATGGGGACAGGGGGTTTAATGAGCAGTTCTTC.

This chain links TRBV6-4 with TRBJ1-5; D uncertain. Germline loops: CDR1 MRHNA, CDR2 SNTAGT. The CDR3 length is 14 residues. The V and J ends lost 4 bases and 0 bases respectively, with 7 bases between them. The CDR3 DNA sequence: TGTGCCAGCAGTGCCCAGCTTAGCAATCAGCCCCAGCATTTT. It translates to CASSAQLSNQPQHF.

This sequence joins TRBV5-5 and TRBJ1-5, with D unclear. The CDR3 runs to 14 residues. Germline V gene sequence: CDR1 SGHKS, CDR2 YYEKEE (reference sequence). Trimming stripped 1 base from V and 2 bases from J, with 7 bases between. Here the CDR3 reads CASSLRLRNQPQHF. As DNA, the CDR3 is TGTGCCAGCAGCTTGCGACTCCGCAATCAGCCCCAGCATTTT.

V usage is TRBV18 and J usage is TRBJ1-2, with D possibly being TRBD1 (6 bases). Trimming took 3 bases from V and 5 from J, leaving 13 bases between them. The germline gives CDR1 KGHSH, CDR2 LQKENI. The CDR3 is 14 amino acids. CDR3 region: CASSPSGAGYGYTF. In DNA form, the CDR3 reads TGTGCCAGCTCACCGTCAGGGGCAGGGTATGGCTACACCTTC. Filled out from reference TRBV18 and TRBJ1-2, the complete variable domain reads NAGVMQNPRHLVRRRGQEARLRCSPMKGHSHVYWYRQLPEEGLKFMVYLQKENIIDESGMPKERFSAEFPKEGPSILRIQQVVRGDSAAYFCASSPSGAGYGYTFGSGTRLTVV.

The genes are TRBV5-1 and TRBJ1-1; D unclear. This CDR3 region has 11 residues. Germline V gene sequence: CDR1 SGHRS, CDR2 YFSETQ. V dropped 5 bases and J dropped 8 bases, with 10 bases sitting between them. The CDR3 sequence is CASRRESEAFF. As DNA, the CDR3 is TGCGCCAGCAGAAGGGAATCGGAAGCTTTCTTT.

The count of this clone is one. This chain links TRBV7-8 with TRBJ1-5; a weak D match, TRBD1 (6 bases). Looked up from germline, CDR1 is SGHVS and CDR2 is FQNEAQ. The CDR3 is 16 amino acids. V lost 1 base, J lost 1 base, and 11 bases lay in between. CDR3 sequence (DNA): TGTGCCAGCAGCTTAGTCCTCGGGGGCAGCAATCAGCCCCAGCATTTT. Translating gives CASSLVLGGSNQPQHF.

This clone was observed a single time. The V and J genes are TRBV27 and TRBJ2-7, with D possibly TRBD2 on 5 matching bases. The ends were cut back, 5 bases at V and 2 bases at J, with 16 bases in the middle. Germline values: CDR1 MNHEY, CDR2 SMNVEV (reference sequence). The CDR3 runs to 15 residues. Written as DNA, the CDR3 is TGTGCCAGCAGTGAGGGTGTGGGCAAAACCTACGAGCAGTACTTC. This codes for CASSEGVGKTYEQYF.